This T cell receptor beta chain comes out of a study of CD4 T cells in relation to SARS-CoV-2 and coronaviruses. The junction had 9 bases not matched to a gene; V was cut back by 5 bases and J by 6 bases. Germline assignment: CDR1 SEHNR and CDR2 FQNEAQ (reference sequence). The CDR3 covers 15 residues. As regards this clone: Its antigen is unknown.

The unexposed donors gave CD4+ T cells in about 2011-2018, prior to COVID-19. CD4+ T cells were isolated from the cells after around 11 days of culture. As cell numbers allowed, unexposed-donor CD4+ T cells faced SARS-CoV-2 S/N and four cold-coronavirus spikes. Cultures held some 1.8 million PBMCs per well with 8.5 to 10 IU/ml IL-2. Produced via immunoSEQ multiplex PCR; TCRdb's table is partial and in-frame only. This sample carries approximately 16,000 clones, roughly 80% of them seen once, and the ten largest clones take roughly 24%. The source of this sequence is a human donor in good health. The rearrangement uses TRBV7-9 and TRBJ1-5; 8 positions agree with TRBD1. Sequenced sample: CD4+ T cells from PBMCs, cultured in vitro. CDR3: CASSRGQGGSQPQHF. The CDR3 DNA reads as TGTGCCAGCAGCCGAGGACAGGGAGGTTCTCAGCCCCAGCATTTT.